The 2 T cell receptor beta chains presented below share a single source sample, sequenced in a study of graft-versus-host responses after intestinal transplantation. The table came from immunoSEQ multiplex PCR; TCRdb's copy has only in-frame clones and leaves some out. The table records 62,000 or so clones, 70% to 90% of them present only once. This material consisted of PBMCs, taken 26 days after transplant. The receptor set was obtained from a human patient who received an intestinal transplant, so some T cells may come from the graft donor.

This clone was detected a few times. V usage is TRBV4-2 and J usage is TRBJ1-3, with 10 bases identical to TRBD1. The CDR3 is 16 residues long. Germline V gene sequence: CDR1 LGHNA, CDR2 YNFKEQ. With 4 bases clipped from V and 3 bases from J, the junction kept 6 bases outside the gene matches. For the CDR3, the DNA is TGTGCCAGCAGCCGCCCCGGGACAGGGGATGGAAACACCATATATTTT. Translated: CASSRPGTGDGNTIYF.

This clone was counted only a few times. The chain combines TRBV7-6 with TRBJ1-3; D is uncertain. V was trimmed by 1 base and J by 0 bases, leaving 7 bases between them. The CDR3 extends over 15 amino acids. In germline, CDR1 is SGHVS, CDR2 FNYEAQ. CDR3 in amino acids: CASSLEPSSGNTIYF. The DNA for the CDR3 is TGTGCCAGCAGCTTAGAGCCGAGCTCTGGAAACACCATATATTTT.